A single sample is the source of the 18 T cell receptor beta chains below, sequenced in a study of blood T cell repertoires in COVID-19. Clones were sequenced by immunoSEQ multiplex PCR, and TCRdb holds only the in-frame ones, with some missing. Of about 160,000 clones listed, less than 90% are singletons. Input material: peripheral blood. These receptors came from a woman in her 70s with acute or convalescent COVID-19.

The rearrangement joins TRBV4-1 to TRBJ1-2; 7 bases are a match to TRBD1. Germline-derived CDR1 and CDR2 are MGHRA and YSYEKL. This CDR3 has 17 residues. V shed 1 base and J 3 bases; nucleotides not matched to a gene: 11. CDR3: CASSQGQGLGKDYGYTF. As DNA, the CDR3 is TGCGCCAGCAGCCAAGGACAGGGATTGGGTAAGGACTATGGCTACACCTTC.

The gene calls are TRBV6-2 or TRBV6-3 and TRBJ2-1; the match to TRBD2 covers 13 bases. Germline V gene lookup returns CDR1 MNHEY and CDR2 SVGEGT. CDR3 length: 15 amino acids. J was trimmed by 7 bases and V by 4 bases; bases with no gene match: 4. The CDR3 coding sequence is TGTGCCAGCAGTTTGACTAGCGGGAGGTTAAATGAGCAGTTCTTC. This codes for CASSLTSGRLNEQFF.

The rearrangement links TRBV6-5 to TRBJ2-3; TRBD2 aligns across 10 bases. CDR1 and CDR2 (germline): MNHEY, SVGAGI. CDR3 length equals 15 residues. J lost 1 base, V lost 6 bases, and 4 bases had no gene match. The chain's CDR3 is CASSSLAGGTDTQYF. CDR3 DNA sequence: TGTGCCAGCAGCTCGCTAGCGGGAGGCACAGATACGCAGTATTTT.

This chain's CDR3 is CASSQGATAPNYGYTF. The CDR3, as DNA: TGTGCCAGCAGCCAAGGAGCAACTGCCCCTAACTATGGCTACACCTTC. The chain joins TRBV3-1 (or the pseudogene TRBV3-2) to TRBJ1-2; D gene ambiguous. Germline CDR1 LGHDT, CDR2 YNNKEL (reference sequence). The CDR3 spans 16 residues. V was shortened by 1 base and J by 0 bases, with 12 bases between the two germline ends.

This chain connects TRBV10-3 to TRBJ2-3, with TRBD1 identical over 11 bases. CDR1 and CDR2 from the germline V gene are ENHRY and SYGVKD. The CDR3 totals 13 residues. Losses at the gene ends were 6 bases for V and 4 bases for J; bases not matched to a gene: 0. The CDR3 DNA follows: TGTGCCATCAGGGACAGGGGGCCAGATACGCAGTATTTT. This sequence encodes CAIRDRGPDTQYF.

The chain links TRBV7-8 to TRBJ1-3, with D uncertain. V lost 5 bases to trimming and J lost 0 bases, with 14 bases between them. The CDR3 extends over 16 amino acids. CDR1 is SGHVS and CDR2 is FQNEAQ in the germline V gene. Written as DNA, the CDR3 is TGTGCCAGCAGCGCAGGATTCGCGGGCTCTGGAAACACCATATATTTT. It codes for CASSAGFAGSGNTIYF.

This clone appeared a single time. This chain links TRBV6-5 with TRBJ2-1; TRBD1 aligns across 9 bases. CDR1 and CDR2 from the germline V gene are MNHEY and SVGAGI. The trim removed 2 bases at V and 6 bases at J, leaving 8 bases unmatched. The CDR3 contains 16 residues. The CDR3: CASSYGRDRARNEQFF. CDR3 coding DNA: TGTGCCAGCAGTTACGGCCGGGACAGGGCGCGCAATGAGCAGTTCTTC.

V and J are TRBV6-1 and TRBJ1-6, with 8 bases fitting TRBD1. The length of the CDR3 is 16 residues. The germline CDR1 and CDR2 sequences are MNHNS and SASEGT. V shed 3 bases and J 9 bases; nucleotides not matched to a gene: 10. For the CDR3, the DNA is TGTGCCAGCAGTGAGAGTCAGGGGGCGAACGCTTCACCCCTCCACTTT. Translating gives CASSESQGANASPLHF.

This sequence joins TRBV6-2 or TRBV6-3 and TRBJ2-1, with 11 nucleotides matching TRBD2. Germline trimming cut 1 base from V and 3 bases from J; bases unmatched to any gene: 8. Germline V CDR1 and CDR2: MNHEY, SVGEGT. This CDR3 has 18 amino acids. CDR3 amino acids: CASSYLLAGGYVYNEQFF. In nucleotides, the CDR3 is TGTGCCAGCAGTTACTTGTTAGCGGGAGGGTACGTCTACAATGAGCAGTTCTTC.

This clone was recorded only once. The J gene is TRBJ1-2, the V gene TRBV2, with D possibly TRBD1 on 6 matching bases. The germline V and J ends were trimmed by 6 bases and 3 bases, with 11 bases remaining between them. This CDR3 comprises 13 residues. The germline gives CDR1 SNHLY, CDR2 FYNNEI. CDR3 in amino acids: CASSPDSYYGYTF. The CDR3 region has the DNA TGTGCCAGCAGCCCGGACAGTTACTATGGCTACACCTTC.

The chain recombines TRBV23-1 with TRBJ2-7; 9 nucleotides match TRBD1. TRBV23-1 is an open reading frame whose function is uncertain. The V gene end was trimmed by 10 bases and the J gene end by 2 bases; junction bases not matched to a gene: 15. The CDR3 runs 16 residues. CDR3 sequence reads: CANPTGRDRVTYEQYF. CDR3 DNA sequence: TGCGCCAACCCGACGGGCCGGGACAGGGTCACCTACGAGCAGTACTTC.

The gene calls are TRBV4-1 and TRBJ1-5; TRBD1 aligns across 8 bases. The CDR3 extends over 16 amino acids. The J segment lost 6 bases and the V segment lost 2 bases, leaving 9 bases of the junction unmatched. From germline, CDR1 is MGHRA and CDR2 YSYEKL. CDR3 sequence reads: CASSQKQGGSGQPQHF. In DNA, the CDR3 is TGCGCCAGCAGCCAAAAACAGGGGGGCTCGGGTCAGCCCCAGCATTTT.

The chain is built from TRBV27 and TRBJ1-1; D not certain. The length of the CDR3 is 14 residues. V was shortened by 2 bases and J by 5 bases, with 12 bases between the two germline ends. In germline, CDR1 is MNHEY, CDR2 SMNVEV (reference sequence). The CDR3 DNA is TGTGCCAGCAGTTTAGCGGCCACCGGAACTGAAGCTTTCTTT. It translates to CASSLAATGTEAFF.

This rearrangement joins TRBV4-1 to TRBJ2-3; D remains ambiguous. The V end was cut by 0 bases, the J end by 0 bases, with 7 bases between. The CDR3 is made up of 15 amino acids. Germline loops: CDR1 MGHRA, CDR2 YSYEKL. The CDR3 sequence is CASSQDPSSTDTQYF. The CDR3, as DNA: TGCGCCAGCAGCCAAGATCCGAGTAGCACAGATACGCAGTATTTT.

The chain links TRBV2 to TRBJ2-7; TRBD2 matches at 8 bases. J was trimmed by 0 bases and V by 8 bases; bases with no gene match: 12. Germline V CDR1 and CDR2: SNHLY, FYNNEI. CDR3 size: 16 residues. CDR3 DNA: TGTGCCAGCGATACTAGCGGAGCGTTTAGCTCCTACGAGCAGTACTTC. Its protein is CASDTSGAFSSYEQYF.

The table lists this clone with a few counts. The CDR3 region is CASAGRHNSPLHF. CDR3 bases: TGTGCCAGCGCGGGACGGCATAATTCACCCCTCCACTTT. The chain employs TRBV19 and TRBJ1-6, with D tentatively TRBD1 (5 bases). V lost 9 bases and J lost 5, with 11 bases in between. The CDR3 loop spans 13 amino acids. Germline V CDR1 and CDR2: LNHDA, SQIVND (reference sequence).

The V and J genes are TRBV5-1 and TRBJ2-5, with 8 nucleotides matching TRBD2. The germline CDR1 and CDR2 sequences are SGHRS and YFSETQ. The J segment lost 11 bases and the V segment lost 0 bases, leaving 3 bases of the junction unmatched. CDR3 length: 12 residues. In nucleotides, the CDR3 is TGCGCCAGCAGCTTGGTCACGGGAGGGCAGTACTTC. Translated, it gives CASSLVTGGQYF.

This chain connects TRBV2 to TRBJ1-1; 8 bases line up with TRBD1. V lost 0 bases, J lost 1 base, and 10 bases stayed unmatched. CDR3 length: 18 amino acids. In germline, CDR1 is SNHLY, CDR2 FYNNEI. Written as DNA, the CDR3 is TGTGCCAGCAGTGAAGCGGCAGGAAGGACAGGGTGGAACACTGAAGCTTTCTTT. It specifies CASSEAAGRTGWNTEAFF. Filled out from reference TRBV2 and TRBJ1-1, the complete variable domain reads EPEVTQTPSHQVTQMGQEVILRCVPISNHLYFYWYRQILGQKVEFLVSFYNNEISEKSEIFDDQFSVERPDGSNFTLKIRSTKLEDSAMYFCASSEAAGRTGWNTEAFFGQGTRLTVV.